In its sample, the clone carrying this T cell receptor beta chain was seen a few times. The data stem from a study of T cells in Graves' hyperthyroidism and ophthalmopathy. Template material for amplifying TCR beta CDR3 regions consisted of RNA transcripts. The TCR CDR3 first-round RT-PCR relied on the HTBI primer set. In TCRdb, the multiplex PCR reads were re-called with MiXCR into one record per CDR3 protein. The sample lists a few hundred thousand distinct CDR3 sequences, roughly 20% occurring once. Trimming removed 6 bases at V and 4 bases at J, with 24 bases between. CDR1 is MDHEN and CDR2 is SYDVKM in the germline V gene. The CDR3 has 17 residues.

The origin of this receptor is a young man with Graves' hyperthyroidism. The genes are TRBV28 and TRBJ2-5; TRBD2 might be the D (5 bases). The source material was blood. CDR3 residues: CASRGFDYRRKGETQYF. The CDR3 coding sequence is TGTGCCAGCAGGGGGTTCGACTACCGCCGAAAAGGAGAGACCCAGTACTTC. Filled out from reference TRBV28 and TRBJ2-5, the complete variable domain reads DVKVTQSSRYLVKRTGEKVFLECVQDMDHENMFWYRQDPGLGLRLIYFSYDVKMKEKGDIPEGYSVSREKKERFSLILESASTNQTSMYLCASRGFDYRRKGETQYFGPGTRLLVL.